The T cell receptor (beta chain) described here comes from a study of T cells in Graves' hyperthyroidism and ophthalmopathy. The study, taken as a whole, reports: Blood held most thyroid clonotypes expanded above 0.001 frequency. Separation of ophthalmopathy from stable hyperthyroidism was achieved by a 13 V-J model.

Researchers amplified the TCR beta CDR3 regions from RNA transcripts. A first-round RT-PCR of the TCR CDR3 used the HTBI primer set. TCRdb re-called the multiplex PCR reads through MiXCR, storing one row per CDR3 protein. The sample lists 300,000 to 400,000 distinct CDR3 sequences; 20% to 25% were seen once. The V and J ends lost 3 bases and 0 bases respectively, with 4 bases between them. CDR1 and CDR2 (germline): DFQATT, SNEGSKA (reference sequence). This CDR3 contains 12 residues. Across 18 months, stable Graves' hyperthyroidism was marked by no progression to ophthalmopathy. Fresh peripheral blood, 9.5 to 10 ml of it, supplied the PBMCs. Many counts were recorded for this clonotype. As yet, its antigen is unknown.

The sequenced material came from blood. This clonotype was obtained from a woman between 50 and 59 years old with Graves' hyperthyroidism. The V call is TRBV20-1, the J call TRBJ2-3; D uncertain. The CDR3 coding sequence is TGCAGTGCTAGGGGCAGCACAGATACGCAGTATTTT. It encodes CSARGSTDTQYF.